These 13 T cell receptor beta chains were all obtained from the same sample, sequenced in a study of T cell responses to AZD1222 COVID-19 vaccine. TCRdb keeps only in-frame clones here, not all; method: immunoSEQ multiplex PCR. The table records about 270,000 clones, 85% to 95% of them present only once. The sequences come from peripheral blood, collected 28 days after the second AZD1222 dose. The source of these receptors is an adult who received the AZD1222 COVID-19 vaccine.

The chain combines TRBV7-8 with TRBJ1-5, with D possibly TRBD1 on 5 matching bases. This CDR3 comprises 14 residues. The germline V gene has CDR1 SGHVS and CDR2 FQNEAQ. V was clipped by 1 base and J by 8 bases, with 12 bases between them. DNA of the CDR3: TGTGCCAGCAGCTTAGTGGCGGGGCGGGAGCCCCAGCATTTT. This translates into CASSLVAGREPQHF.

The rearrangement links TRBV3-1 (or the pseudogene TRBV3-2) to TRBJ1-5; D unresolved. CDR3 size: 14 residues. Germline V gene sequence: CDR1 LGHDT, CDR2 YNNKEL (reference sequence). Trimming removed 0 bases from V and 0 bases from J, with 3 bases in between. The CDR3 here is CASSQDISNQPQHF. The DNA of the CDR3 is TGTGCCAGCAGCCAAGATATTAGCAATCAGCCCCAGCATTTT.

This clone appeared a few times. This rearrangement joins TRBV5-1 to TRBJ1-1, with 9 positions matching TRBD1. Germline lookup yields CDR1 SGHRS and CDR2 YFSETQ. The V segment lost 2 bases and the J segment 2 bases; nucleotides outside the gene matches: 4. This CDR3 contains 15 residues. CDR3 sequence: CASSFTGGINTEAFF. DNA for the CDR3: TGCGCCAGCAGCTTCACAGGGGGCATAAACACTGAAGCTTTCTTT.

The chain recombines TRBV2 with TRBJ1-5, with TRBD1 matching over 9 bases. This CDR3 is built from 14 residues. The germline gives CDR1 SNHLY, CDR2 FYNNEI. With 8 bases clipped from V and 2 bases from J, the junction kept 4 bases outside the gene matches. The chain's CDR3 is CASQDRGGNQPQHF. The CDR3, as DNA: TGTGCCAGCCAGGACAGGGGAGGCAATCAGCCCCAGCATTTT.

This chain connects TRBV7-6 to TRBJ2-1, with 10 bases lining up with TRBD2. This CDR3 region has 15 residues. The V gene end was trimmed by 1 base and the J gene end by 3 bases; junction bases not matched to a gene: 0. Per the germline V gene, CDR1 is SGHVS and CDR2 is FNYEAQ. The DNA for the CDR3 is TGTGCCAGCAGCTTAGAGCGGGGGGGCTACAATGAGCAGTTCTTC. Its translation: CASSLERGGYNEQFF.

The chain carries TRBV3-1 (or the pseudogene TRBV3-2) and TRBJ1-2; the D is unclear. The CDR3 has 13 amino acids. CDR1 LGHDT and CDR2 YNNKEL come from the germline V gene (reference sequence). V was cut by 1 base and J by 8 bases, with 11 bases left in between. The CDR3 protein is CASSQGTFEGYTF. The DNA of the CDR3 is TGTGCCAGCAGCCAAGGTACCTTCGAGGGCTACACCTTC.

The chain couples TRBV19 to TRBJ1-5, with 9 positions matching TRBD1. Germline assignment: CDR1 LNHDA and CDR2 SQIVND (reference sequence). CDR3 length equals 14 residues. With 6 bases clipped from V and 7 bases from J, the junction kept 7 bases outside the gene matches. The chain's CDR3 is CASRPQGAVQPQHF. Here the CDR3 DNA reads TGTGCCAGTAGGCCACAGGGGGCCGTCCAGCCCCAGCATTTT. The variable domain in full, completed from reference TRBV19 and TRBJ1-5, reads DGGITQSPKYLFRKEGQNVTLSCEQNLNHDAMYWYRQDPGQGLRLIYYSQIVNDFQKGDIAEGYSVSREKKESFPLTVTSAQKNPTAFYLCASRPQGAVQPQHFGDGTRLSIL.

The rearrangement uses TRBV4-1 and TRBJ1-2; D perhaps matches TRBD1 (5 bases). V lost 4 bases, J lost 4 bases, and 16 bases lay in between. CDR3 length equals 15 residues. Germline V CDR1 and CDR2: MGHRA, YSYEKL. CDR3 loop: CASSPQEGIGYGYTF. The CDR3 coding sequence is TGCGCCAGCAGCCCTCAGGAGGGGATCGGCTATGGCTACACCTTC.

The chain has TRBV7-6 and TRBJ2-1; 8 nucleotides align to TRBD2. This CDR3 spans 16 amino acids. From germline, CDR1 is SGHVS and CDR2 FNYEAQ. With 0 bases clipped from V and 7 bases from J, the junction kept 8 bases outside the gene matches. CDR3 in amino acids: CASSLAPVAGLNEQFF. In DNA, the CDR3 is TGTGCCAGCAGCTTAGCCCCAGTAGCGGGACTAAATGAGCAGTTCTTC.

This rearrangement joins TRBV5-1 to TRBJ1-5, with TRBD1 matching over 9 bases. Germline V gene lookup returns CDR1 SGHRS and CDR2 YFSETQ. J lost 8 bases, V lost 4 bases, and 7 bases had no gene match. The CDR3 contains 14 residues. The CDR3 region has the DNA TGCGCCAGCAGCCCGGACAGGGGAGGTGAGCCCCAGCATTTT. As protein: CASSPDRGGEPQHF.

The chain couples TRBV6-5 to TRBJ2-1; no firm D call. CDR1 and CDR2 from the germline V gene are MNHEY and SVGAGI. V lost 0 bases and J 6 bases, leaving 6 bases between the germline ends. The CDR3 is 13 amino acids. The CDR3 region is CASSYSRINEQFF. The CDR3 region has the DNA TGTGCCAGCAGTTACTCGCGCATCAATGAGCAGTTCTTC.

The chain carries TRBV2 and TRBJ1-6; possibly TRBD1 for D (5 bases). From germline, CDR1 is SNHLY and CDR2 FYNNEI. CDR3 size: 11 residues. V lost 7 bases, J lost 14 bases, and 12 bases lay in between. The CDR3 protein is CASTRGEALHF. The CDR3 DNA follows: TGTGCCAGCACCCGGGGCGAGGCCCTCCACTTT.

The CDR3 sequence: CASTTSGSTDTQYF. The CDR3 DNA reads TGCGCCAGCACGACTAGCGGGAGCACAGATACGCAGTATTTT. The genes are TRBV5-1 and TRBJ2-3, with 10 nucleotides matching TRBD2. The CDR3 has 14 residues. Germline assignment: CDR1 SGHRS and CDR2 YFSETQ. The ends lost 6 bases at V and 0 bases at J; junction bases unmatched: 1.